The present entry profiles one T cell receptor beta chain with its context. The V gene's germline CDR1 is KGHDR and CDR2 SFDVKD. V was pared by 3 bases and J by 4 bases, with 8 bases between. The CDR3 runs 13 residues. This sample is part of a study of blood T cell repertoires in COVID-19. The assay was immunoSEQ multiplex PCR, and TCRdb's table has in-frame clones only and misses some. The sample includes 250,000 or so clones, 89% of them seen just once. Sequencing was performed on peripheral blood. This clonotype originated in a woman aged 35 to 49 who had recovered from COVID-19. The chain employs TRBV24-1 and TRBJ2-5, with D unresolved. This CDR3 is CATSDTTLETQYF. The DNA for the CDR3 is TGTGCCACCAGTGATACGACACTAGAGACCCAGTACTTC.